The 10 T cell receptor beta chains given below trace back to one sample, sequenced in a study of cytomegalovirus exposure and HLA in healthy donors. The PCR employed 60 Vbeta primers together with 13 Jbeta primers. Here immunoSEQ multiplex PCR was the method, and the copy in TCRdb shows in-frame clones only, minus some. In the table there are roughly 110,000 clones, about 61% of which are singletons. The sample consisted of PBMCs. These receptors were obtained from a woman younger than 45 in good health and CMV-seronegative.

The rearrangement links TRBV10-3 to TRBJ2-5; 7 nucleotides agree with TRBD1. Trimming at V came to 6 bases and at J to 1 base, leaving 2 bases not matched to a gene. This CDR3 has 13 residues. Germline V lookup: CDR1 ENHRY, CDR2 SYGVKD. Written as DNA, the CDR3 is TGTGCCATCAGCGGACAGGTCCAAGAGACCCAGTACTTC. It yields the protein CAISGQVQETQYF.

This clone was seen just once. The rearrangement links TRBV7-9 to TRBJ1-2, with 8 bases matching TRBD1. Germline V gene sequence: CDR1 SEHNR, CDR2 FQNEAQ (reference sequence). The CDR3 runs 15 residues. The ends lost 5 bases at V and 2 bases at J; junction bases unmatched: 7. The CDR3 sequence: CASSPTRTGNYGYTF. The CDR3 DNA is TGTGCCAGCAGCCCGACAAGGACAGGGAACTATGGCTACACCTTC.

CDR3 amino acids: CASSPGTGGWETQYF. For the CDR3, the DNA is TGCGCCAGCAGCCCCGGGACAGGGGGTTGGGAGACCCAGTACTTC. The chain joins TRBV5-1 to TRBJ2-5; TRBD1 agrees at 11 bases. The ends lost 4 bases at V and 5 bases at J; junction bases unmatched: 7. The CDR3 contains 15 residues. Germline lookup yields CDR1 SGHRS and CDR2 YFSETQ.

In this sample, this clone turned up once. V gene TRBV10-3 combines with J gene TRBJ2-1; D unclear. Per the germline V gene, CDR1 is ENHRY and CDR2 is SYGVKD. V lost 4 bases, J lost 10 bases, and 11 bases lay in between. There are 12 residues in the CDR3. The CDR3 sequence is CAISGASPEQFF. DNA of the CDR3: TGTGCCATCAGTGGAGCATCTCCCGAGCAGTTCTTC.

The chain recombines TRBV7-2 with TRBJ1-2; possible D gene TRBD1, 5 bases. CDR1 and CDR2 (germline): SGHTA, FQGNSA. The CDR3 covers 15 residues. With 4 bases removed from V and 6 bases from J, the gap between germline ends came to 18 bases. This CDR3 is CASSYGGRWRDGYTF. The CDR3 DNA reads TGTGCCAGCAGCTATGGGGGTCGCTGGAGGGATGGCTACACCTTC.

In its sample, this clone was seen a few times. The genes are TRBV7-8 and TRBJ2-5; D perhaps matches TRBD2 (5 bases). The germline V gene encodes CDR1 SGHVS and CDR2 FQNEAQ. The CDR3 spans 12 residues. V lost 5 bases and J lost 5, with 9 bases in between. The CDR3 DNA follows: TGTGCCAGCAGCGTTAGAGGGGAGACCCAGTACTTC. This gives the protein CASSVRGETQYF.

This clone was observed a few times. This sequence joins TRBV5-1 and TRBJ1-2; 8 nucleotides line up with TRBD1. Germline V gives CDR1 SGHRS, CDR2 YFSETQ. The V and J ends lost 0 bases and 5 bases, in that order; junction bases with no gene match: 6. The CDR3 is 15 amino acids. The CDR3 reads CASSLDHGQGYGYTF. The CDR3, as DNA: TGCGCCAGCAGCTTGGACCACGGACAGGGTTATGGCTACACCTTC.

This clone came up a few times. This chain uses TRBV5-4 with TRBJ1-1; D is perhaps TRBD1 (5 bases). The CDR3 contains 14 residues. CDR1 and CDR2 from the germline V gene are SGHNT and YYREEE (reference sequence). Trimming pared 9 bases from V and 5 bases from J, leaving 20 bases between. CDR3 region: CATLRQGGRTEAFF. The CDR3 nucleotides read TGTGCCACCTTGCGGCAGGGCGGGAGGACTGAAGCTTTCTTT.

This chain links TRBV9 with TRBJ2-3; 10 nucleotides match TRBD2. V shed 4 bases and J 1 base; nucleotides not matched to a gene: 9. Germline values: CDR1 SGDLS, CDR2 YYNGEE. The CDR3 extends over 17 amino acids. CDR3 bases: TGTGCCAGCAGCCCAAAGGCCGGGACTAGCGGCACAGATACGCAGTATTTT. Its protein is CASSPKAGTSGTDTQYF.

Written as DNA, the CDR3 is TGTGCCAGCAGCTCCTGGGGGGGCAGAGCTAGCACAGATACGCAGTATTTT. Translating it yields CASSSWGGRASTDTQYF. This chain uses TRBV7-9 with TRBJ2-3; possibly TRBD2 for D (7 bases). The germline V and J ends were trimmed by 4 bases and 0 bases, with 17 bases remaining between them. Germline V gene lookup returns CDR1 SEHNR and CDR2 FQNEAQ (reference sequence). The CDR3 is 17 amino acids.